The present T cell receptor (beta chain) was sequenced within a study of blood T cell repertoires in COVID-19. Germline CDR1 reads SGHAT; CDR2 reads FQDESV (reference sequence). Trimming removed 1 base from V and 14 bases from J, with 12 bases in between. CDR3 length: 12 residues. There are a few counts of this clone. Measured with immunoSEQ multiplex PCR; TCRdb has only the in-frame clones, and not every one. The data show 200,000 to 300,000 clones, with about four fifths seen just once and 1.5% held by the top ten. The chain combines TRBV11-1 with TRBJ2-1; D is possibly TRBD1 (6 bases). This receptor was obtained from a middle-aged woman who had recovered from COVID-19. Sample: peripheral blood. In DNA, the CDR3 is TGTGCCAGCAGCTTAGACAGGGTATCCAAGTTCTTC. Its protein is CASSLDRVSKFF.